This is a list of T cell receptor beta chains from one sample in a study of blood T cells in healthy people across ages. MiXCR was run by TCRdb on the 5' RACE reads, yielding one entry per CDR3 protein. The sample gives around 1,800,000 distinct CDR3 sequences, 39% of which show up once; around 23% is in the top ten. The source material was blood. All receptors come from a human donor in good health. Each CDR3 is given with its conserved first and last residue. Each record gives: J gene, clone size, V gene, D gene, CDR3 DNA, CDR3 protein. D genes are given only for firm matches. Not all rows give a size; the values are once, few, many and, for expanded clones, a class.

J: TRBJ1-1; size: NA; V: TRBV3-1; D: NA; DNA: TGTGCCAGCAGCCAGGCGTCTGAAGCTTTCTTT; CDR3: CASSQASEAFF
J: TRBJ1-1; size: NA; V: TRBV12-3/TRBV12-4; D: NA; DNA: TGTGCCAGCAGTAAATCAGAGATCTCTGAAGCTTTCTTT; CDR3: CASSKSEISEAFF
J: TRBJ1-1; size: NA; V: TRBV7-9; D: NA; DNA: TGTGCCAGTCGCACCTACATGAACACTGAAGCTTTCTTT; CDR3: CASRTYMNTEAFF
J: TRBJ2-7; size: NA; V: TRBV27; D: NA; DNA: TGTGCCAGCAGGCTTGAGGGTCGGGGGTACGAGCAGTACTTC; CDR3: CASRLEGRGYEQYF
J: TRBJ2-3; size: NA; V: TRBV28; D: TRBD1; DNA: TGTGCCAGCAGATTCGGTCAGGGGGCAGGTGATACGCAGTATTTT; CDR3: CASRFGQGAGDTQYF
J: TRBJ1-1; size: NA; V: TRBV2; D: NA; DNA: TGTGCCAGCACTCGGGACCAAGGCACTGAAGCTTTCTTT; CDR3: CASTRDQGTEAFF
J: TRBJ2-7; size: NA; V: TRBV29-1; D: NA; DNA: TGCAGCGTTGCAATGGCCGGGCAGAGCTCCTACGAGCAGTACTTC; CDR3: CSVAMAGQSSYEQYF
J: TRBJ1-2; size: few; V: TRBV5-6; D: NA; DNA: TGTGCCAGCAGCACCACTTTACGGGGTGTCTATGGCTACACCTTC; CDR3: CASSTTLRGVYGYTF
J: TRBJ1-2; size: few; V: TRBV29-1; D: NA; DNA: TGCAGCGCGAACACAGGGAATGGCTACACCTTC; CDR3: CSANTGNGYTF
J: TRBJ2-7; size: NA; V: TRBV20-1; D: NA; DNA: TGCAGTGCTAGAGATCCGGCAGGTACCTACGAGCAGTACTTC; CDR3: CSARDPAGTYEQYF
J: TRBJ2-1; size: NA; V: TRBV6-5; D: TRBD2; DNA: TGTGCCCCCAAGTGGGCTAGCGGTTACAATGAGCAGTTCTTC; CDR3: CAPKWASGYNEQFF